The clone carrying this T cell receptor beta chain was counted a few times. The data stem from a study of shared clonotypes between healthy human individuals. The data were produced by immunoSEQ multiplex PCR, yet TCRdb's version contains in-frame clones alone and is incomplete. The sample shows some 530,000 clones, approximately 80% of them seen only once. The V gene's germline CDR1 is KGHSH and CDR2 LQKENI. This CDR3 comprises 15 residues. With 2 bases removed from V and 5 bases from J, the gap between germline ends came to 13 bases. This chain joins TRBV18 and TRBJ2-1, with D unclear. The sequencing sample was made of PBMCs. The receptor was isolated from a woman aged 40 to 50 in good health. Some clones in this sample may be carry-over from other donors' samples. The CDR3 region is CASSPTSEGNNEQFF. The CDR3 coding sequence is TGTGCCAGCTCACCAACGTCAGAAGGGAACAATGAGCAGTTCTTC.